Listed below are T cell receptor beta chains from one sample, sequenced in a study of CD8 T cell repertoires and HIV-1 epitope variants. Method: immunoSEQ multiplex PCR; TCRdb's copy keeps in-frame clones and lacks some. The repertoire includes approximately 90,000 clones, around 75% of them detected once, and around 24% sits in the top ten. Sequenced: uncultured baseline CD8+ T cells from peripheral blood mononuclear cells (PBMCs). All receptors come from a male donor with HIV. The conserved cysteine and the conserved F or W are not part of the CDR3 here.

V: TRBV7-2
J: TRBJ2-2
CDR3: ASSLIGDGELF

V: TRBV6-7
J: TRBJ2-6
CDR3: ASSRSQSRANVLT

V: TRBV7-9
J: TRBJ2-6
CDR3: ASSLGFRISGANVLT

V: TRBV6-1
J: TRBJ2-7
CDR3: ASSDQGSSYEQY

V: TRBV6-6
J: TRBJ1-2
CDR3: ASSRDKGIGGYT

V: TRBV9
J: TRBJ1-1
CDR3: ASSFGRQSEAF

V: TRBV7-6
J: TRBJ1-1
CDR3: ASSLDLLRTEAF

V: TRBV29-1
J: TRBJ1-5
CDR3: SVGGSNQPQH

V: TRBV5-1
J: TRBJ2-5
CDR3: ASSVQETQY

V: TRBV9
J: TRBJ2-1
CDR3: ASSVVGGGQGSYNEQF

V: TRBV7-2
J: TRBJ2-1
CDR3: ASSSEIYNEQF

V: TRBV27
J: TRBJ2-1
CDR3: ASSLAPVTGNNEQF

V: TRBV29-1
J: TRBJ2-3
CDR3: SAKGPSGKVDTQY

V: TRBV4-1
J: TRBJ2-7
CDR3: ASSQATGTGNYEQY

V: TRBV7-9
J: TRBJ2-3
CDR3: ASSLSLGGTDTQY

V: TRBV28
J: TRBJ1-4
CDR3: ASSPGTEKLF

V: TRBV30
J: TRBJ1-3
CDR3: ASGTGVGNTIY

V: TRBV7-9
J: TRBJ2-5
CDR3: ASSSSGPGETQY

V: TRBV7-2
J: TRBJ2-7
CDR3: ASSSRQITSKY

V: TRBV7-9
J: TRBJ2-7
CDR3: ASGWAGGFLGEQY

V: TRBV7-9
J: TRBJ2-7
CDR3: ASSVLDEQY

V: TRBV13
J: TRBJ1-4
CDR3: ASSQRDPPNEKLF

V: TRBV6-5
J: TRBJ2-3
CDR3: ASRPTGTSWGSQY